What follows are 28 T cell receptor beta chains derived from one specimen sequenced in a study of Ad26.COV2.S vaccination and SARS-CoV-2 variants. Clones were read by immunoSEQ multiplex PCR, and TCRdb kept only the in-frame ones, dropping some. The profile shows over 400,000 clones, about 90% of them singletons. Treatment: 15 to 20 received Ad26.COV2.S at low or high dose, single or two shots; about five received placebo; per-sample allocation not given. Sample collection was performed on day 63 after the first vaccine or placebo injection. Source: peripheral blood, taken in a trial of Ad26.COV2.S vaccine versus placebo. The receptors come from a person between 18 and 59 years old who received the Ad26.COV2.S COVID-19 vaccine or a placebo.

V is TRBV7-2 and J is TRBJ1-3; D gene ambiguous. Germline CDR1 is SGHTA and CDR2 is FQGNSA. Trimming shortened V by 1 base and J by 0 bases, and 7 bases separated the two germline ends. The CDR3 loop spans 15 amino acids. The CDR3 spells CASSLEVVSGNTIYF. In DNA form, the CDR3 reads TGTGCCAGCAGCTTAGAGGTGGTCTCTGGAAACACCATATATTTT. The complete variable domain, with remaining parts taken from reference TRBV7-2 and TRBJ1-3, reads GAGVSQSPSNKVTEKGKDVELRCDPISGHTALYWYRQSLGQGLEFLIYFQGNSAPDKSGLPSDRFSAERTGGSVSTLTIQRTQQEDSAVYLCASSLEVVSGNTIYFGEGSWLTVV.

CDR3 nucleotides: TGTGCCAGCGGGATGGCCGCTAATGAAAAACTGTTTTTT. Amino acid sequence: CASGMAANEKLFF. This chain joins TRBV28 and TRBJ1-4; D unresolved. Germline lookup yields CDR1 MDHEN and CDR2 SYDVKM. The V gene lost 8 bases and the J gene lost 3 bases, with 10 bases spanning the gap. This CDR3 spans 13 amino acids. Full variable domain (remainder filled in from reference TRBV28 and TRBJ1-4): DVKVTQSSRYLVKRTGEKVFLECVQDMDHENMFWYRQDPGLGLRLIYFSYDVKMKEKGDIPEGYSVSREKKERFSLILESASTNQTSMYLCASGMAANEKLFFGSGTQLSVL.

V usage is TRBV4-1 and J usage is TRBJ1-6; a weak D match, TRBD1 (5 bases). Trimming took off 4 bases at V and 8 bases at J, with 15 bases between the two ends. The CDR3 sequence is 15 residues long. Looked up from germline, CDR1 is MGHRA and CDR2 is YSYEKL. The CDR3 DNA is TGCGCCAGCAGCCCCTTCAGCGGCAGGGATTCACCCCTCCACTTT. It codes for CASSPFSGRDSPLHF.

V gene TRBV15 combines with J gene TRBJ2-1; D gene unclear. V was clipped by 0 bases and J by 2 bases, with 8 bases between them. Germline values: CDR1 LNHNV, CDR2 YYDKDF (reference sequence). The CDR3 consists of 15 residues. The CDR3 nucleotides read TGTGCCACCAGCAGAGATCCCACAACCTACAATGAGCAGTTCTTC. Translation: CATSRDPTTYNEQFF.

Here the CDR3 reads CASSLGQGKSNQPQHF. The CDR3 nucleotides read TGTGCCAGCAGCCTGGGACAGGGTAAGAGCAATCAGCCCCAGCATTTT. The chain combines TRBV7-6 with TRBJ1-5; 9 nucleotides agree with TRBD1. Germline V lookup: CDR1 SGHVS, CDR2 FNYEAQ. Trimming removed 5 bases from V and 1 base from J; junction bases left unmatched: 6. The CDR3 extends over 16 amino acids. The whole variable domain, remainder taken from reference TRBV7-6 and TRBJ1-5, is GAGVSQSPRYKVTKRGQDVALRCDPISGHVSLYWYRQALGQGPEFLTYFNYEAQQDKSGLPNDRFSAERPEGSISTLTIQRTEQRDSAMYRCASSLGQGKSNQPQHFGDGTRLSIL.

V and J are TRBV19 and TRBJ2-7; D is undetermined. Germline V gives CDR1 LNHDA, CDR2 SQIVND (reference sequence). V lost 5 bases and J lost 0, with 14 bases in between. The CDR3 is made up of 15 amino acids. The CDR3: CASSYGPRSSYEQYF. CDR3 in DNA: TGTGCCAGTAGTTACGGACCCAGGAGCTCCTACGAGCAGTACTTC.

The DNA of the CDR3 is TGTGCCAGCAGTTTCGATAGCCTCCCCCAGTACTTC. Amino acid sequence: CASSFDSLPQYF. The rearrangement links TRBV6-2 or TRBV6-3 to TRBJ2-5; D not certain. Germline V gene sequence: CDR1 MNHEY, CDR2 SVGEGT. Trimming took off 4 bases at V and 9 bases at J, with 12 bases between the two ends. The CDR3 has 12 residues.

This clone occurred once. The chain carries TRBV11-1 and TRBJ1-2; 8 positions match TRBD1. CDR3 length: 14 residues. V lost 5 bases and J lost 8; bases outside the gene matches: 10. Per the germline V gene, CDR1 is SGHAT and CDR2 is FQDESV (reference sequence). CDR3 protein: CASSPDRDTGGYTF. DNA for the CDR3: TGTGCCAGCAGCCCGGACAGGGACACAGGCGGCTACACCTTC.

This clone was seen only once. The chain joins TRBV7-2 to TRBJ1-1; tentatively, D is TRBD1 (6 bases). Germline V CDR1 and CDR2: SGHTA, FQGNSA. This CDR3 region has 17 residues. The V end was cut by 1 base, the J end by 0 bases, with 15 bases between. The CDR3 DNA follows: TGTGCCAGCAGCTTAGTAGTCCTAGGACAGATGAACACTGAAGCTTTCTTT. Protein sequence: CASSLVVLGQMNTEAFF.

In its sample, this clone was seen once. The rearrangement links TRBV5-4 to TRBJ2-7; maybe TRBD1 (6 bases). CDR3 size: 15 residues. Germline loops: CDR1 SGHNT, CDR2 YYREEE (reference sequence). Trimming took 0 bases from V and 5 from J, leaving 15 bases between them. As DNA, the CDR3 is TGTGCCAGCAGCTTGGTGGGGGCAGGGAACCACGAGCAGTACTTC. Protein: CASSLVGAGNHEQYF. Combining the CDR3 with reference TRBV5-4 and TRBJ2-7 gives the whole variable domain ETGVTQSPTHLIKTRGQQVTLRCSSQSGHNTVSWYQQALGQGPQFIFQYYREEENGRGNFPPRFSGLQFPNYSSELNVNALELDDSALYLCASSLVGAGNHEQYFGPGTRLTVT.

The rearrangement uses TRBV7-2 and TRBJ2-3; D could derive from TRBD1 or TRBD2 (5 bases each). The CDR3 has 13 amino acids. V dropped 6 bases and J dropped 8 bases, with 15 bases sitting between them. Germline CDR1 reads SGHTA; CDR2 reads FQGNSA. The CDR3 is CASSLEGWGTQYF. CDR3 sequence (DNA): TGTGCCAGCAGTCTAGAGGGGTGGGGTACGCAGTATTTT.

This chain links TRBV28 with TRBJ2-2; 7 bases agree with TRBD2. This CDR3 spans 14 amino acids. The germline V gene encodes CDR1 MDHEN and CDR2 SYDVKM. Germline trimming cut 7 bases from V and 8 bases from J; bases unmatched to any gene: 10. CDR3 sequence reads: CASTERGLRGELFF. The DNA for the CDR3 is TGTGCCAGCACCGAGCGGGGCCTACGTGGGGAGCTGTTTTTT.

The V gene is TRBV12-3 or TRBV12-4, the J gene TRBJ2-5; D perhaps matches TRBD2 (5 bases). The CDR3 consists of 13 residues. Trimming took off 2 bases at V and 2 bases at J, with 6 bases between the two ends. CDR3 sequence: CASSLREQETQYF. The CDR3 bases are TGTGCCAGCAGTTTACGGGAACAAGAGACCCAGTACTTC.

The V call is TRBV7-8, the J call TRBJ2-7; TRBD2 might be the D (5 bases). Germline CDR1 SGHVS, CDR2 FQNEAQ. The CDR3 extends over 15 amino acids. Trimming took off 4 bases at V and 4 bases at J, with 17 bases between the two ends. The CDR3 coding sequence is TGTGCCAGCAGCTCCTCCCTAGCCCAAAATTACGAGCAGTACTTC. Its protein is CASSSSLAQNYEQYF.

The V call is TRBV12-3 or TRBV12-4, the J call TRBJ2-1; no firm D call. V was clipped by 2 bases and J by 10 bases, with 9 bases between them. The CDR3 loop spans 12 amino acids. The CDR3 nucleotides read TGTGCCAGCAGTTTAAGGTACGGGGAGCAGTTCTTC. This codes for CASSLRYGEQFF.

The CDR3 is CASSRYRTNPSGNTIYF. The CDR3 region has the DNA TGTGCCAGCAGCCGGTACCGGACAAACCCCTCTGGAAACACCATATATTTT. The gene calls are TRBV3-1 (or the pseudogene TRBV3-2) and TRBJ1-3; the D gene is possibly TRBD1 (5 bases). Germline loops: CDR1 LGHDT, CDR2 YNNKEL (reference sequence). The length of the CDR3 is 17 residues. V was cut by 4 bases and J by 0 bases, with 16 bases left in between.

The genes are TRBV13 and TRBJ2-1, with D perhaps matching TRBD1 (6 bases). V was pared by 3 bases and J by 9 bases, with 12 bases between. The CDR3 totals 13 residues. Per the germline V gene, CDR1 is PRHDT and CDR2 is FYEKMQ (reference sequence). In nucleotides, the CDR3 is TGTGCCAGCAGCTTGGCAGGGGTTAGTGAGCAGTTCTTC. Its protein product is CASSLAGVSEQFF.

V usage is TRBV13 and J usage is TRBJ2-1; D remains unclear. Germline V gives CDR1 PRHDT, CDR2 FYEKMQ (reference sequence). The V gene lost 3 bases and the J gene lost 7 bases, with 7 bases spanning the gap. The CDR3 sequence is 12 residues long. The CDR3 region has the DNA TGTGCCAGCAGCTTTAGCAGGAATGAGCAGTTCTTC. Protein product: CASSFSRNEQFF.

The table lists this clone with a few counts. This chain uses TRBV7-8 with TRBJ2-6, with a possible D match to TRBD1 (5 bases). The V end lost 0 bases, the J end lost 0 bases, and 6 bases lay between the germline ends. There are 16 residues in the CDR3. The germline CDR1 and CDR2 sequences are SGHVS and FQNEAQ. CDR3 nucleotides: TGTGCCAGCAGCTTAGCAGGGGCCTCTGGGGCCAACGTCCTGACTTTC. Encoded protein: CASSLAGASGANVLTF.

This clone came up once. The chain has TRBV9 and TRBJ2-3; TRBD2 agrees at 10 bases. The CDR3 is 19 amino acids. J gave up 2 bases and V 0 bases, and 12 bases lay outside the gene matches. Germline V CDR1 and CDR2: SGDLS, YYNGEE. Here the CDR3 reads CASSVANPKTSGSTDTQYF. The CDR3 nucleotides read TGTGCCAGCAGCGTAGCGAACCCAAAGACTAGCGGGTCCACAGATACGCAGTATTTT.

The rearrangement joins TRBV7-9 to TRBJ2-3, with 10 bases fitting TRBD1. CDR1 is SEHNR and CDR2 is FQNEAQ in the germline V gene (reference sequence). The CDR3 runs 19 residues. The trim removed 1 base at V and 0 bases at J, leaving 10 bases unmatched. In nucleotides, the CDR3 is TGTGCCAGCAGCTTAGAGGGATTCCTGGGACAGGGGAGCACAGATACGCAGTATTTT. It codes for CASSLEGFLGQGSTDTQYF.

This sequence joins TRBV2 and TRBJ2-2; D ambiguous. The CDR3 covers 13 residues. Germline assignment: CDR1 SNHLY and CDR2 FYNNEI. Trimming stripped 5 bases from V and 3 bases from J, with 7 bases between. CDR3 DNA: TGTGCCAGCAGTTTTAGTGACACCGGGGAGCTGTTTTTT. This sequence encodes CASSFSDTGELFF. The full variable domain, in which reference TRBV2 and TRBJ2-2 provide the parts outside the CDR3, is EPEVTQTPSHQVTQMGQEVILRCVPISNHLYFYWYRQILGQKVEFLVSFYNNEISEKSEIFDDQFSVERPDGSNFTLKIRSTKLEDSAMYFCASSFSDTGELFFGEGSRLTVL.

For the CDR3, the DNA is TGTGCCAGCAGCCCTAGACAGGGAGGCGAAAAACTGTTTTTT. Encoded protein: CASSPRQGGEKLFF. This chain joins TRBV28 and TRBJ1-4, with TRBD1 identical over 7 bases. Trimming removed 6 bases from V and 8 bases from J; junction bases left unmatched: 9. In germline, CDR1 is MDHEN, CDR2 SYDVKM. The CDR3 consists of 14 residues.

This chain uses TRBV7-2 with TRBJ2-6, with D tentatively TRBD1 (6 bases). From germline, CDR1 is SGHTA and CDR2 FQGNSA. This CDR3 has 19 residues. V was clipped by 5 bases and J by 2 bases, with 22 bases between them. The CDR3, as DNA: TGTGCCAGCAGCACTTACCCAGGGGAAGGGTGGCCTGGGGCCAACGTCCTGACTTTC. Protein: CASSTYPGEGWPGANVLTF.

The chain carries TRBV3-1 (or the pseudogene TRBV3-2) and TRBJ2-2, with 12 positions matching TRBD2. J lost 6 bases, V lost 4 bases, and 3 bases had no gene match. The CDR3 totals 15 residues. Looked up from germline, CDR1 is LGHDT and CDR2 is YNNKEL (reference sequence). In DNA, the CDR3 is TGTGCCAGCAGCCCCAGACTAGCGGGAGCCGGGGAGCTGTTTTTT. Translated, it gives CASSPRLAGAGELFF.

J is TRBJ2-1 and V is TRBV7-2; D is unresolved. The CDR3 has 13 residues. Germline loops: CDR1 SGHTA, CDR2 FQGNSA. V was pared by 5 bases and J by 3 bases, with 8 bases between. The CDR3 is CASSPEYYNEQFF. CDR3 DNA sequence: TGTGCCAGCAGCCCAGAATACTACAATGAGCAGTTCTTC.

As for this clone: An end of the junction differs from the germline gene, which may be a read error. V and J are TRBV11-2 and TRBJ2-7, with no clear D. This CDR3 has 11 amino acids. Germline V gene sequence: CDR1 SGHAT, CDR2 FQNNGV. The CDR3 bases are TGTGCCAGCAGCCTAAGATCCTCGGCGAACTTC. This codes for CASSLRSSANF.

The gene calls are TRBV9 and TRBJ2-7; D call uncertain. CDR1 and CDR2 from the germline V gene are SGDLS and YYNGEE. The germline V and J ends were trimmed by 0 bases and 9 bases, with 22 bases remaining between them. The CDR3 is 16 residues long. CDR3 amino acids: CASSVGFEERARRQYF. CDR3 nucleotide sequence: TGTGCCAGCAGCGTAGGTTTCGAGGAACGGGCCCGACGGCAGTACTTC.